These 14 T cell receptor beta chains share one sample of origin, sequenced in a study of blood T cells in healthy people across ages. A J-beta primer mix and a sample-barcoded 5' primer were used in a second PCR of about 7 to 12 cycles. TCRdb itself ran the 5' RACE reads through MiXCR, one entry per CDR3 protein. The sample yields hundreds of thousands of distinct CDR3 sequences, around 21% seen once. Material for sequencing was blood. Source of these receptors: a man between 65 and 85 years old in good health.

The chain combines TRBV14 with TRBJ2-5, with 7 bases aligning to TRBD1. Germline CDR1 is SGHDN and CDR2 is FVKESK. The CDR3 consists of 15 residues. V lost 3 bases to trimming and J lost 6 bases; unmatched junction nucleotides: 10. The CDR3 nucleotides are TGTGCCAGCAGCCACCTACAGGGGCTCAAGCAGACCCAGTACTTC. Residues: CASSHLQGLKQTQYF.

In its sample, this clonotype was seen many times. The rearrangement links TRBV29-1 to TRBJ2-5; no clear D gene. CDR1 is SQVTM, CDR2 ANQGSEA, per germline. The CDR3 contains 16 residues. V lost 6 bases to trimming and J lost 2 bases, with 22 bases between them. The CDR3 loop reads CSVIPTLGNIQETQYF. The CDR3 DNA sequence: TGCAGCGTAATCCCGACTTTGGGAAACATTCAAGAGACCCAGTACTTC.

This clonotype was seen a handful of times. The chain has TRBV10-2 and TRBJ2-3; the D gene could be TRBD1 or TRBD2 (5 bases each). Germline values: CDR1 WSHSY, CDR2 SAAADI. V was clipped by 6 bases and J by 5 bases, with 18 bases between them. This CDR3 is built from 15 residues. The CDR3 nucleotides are TGCGCCAGCAGCCACCGGGACCTAAAAGTAGATACGCAGTATTTT. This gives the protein CASSHRDLKVDTQYF.

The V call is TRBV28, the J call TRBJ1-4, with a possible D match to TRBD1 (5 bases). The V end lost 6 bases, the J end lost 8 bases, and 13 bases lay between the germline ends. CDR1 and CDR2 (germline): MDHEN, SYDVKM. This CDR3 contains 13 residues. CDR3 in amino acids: CASRNRLSEKLFF. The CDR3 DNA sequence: TGTGCCAGCAGGAACAGGTTATCGGAAAAACTGTTTTTT.

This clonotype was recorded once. CDR3 nucleotides: TGTGCCAGCTCGACCTCGGGCTATTTGTACAATGAGCAGTTCTTC. Translated, it gives CASSTSGYLYNEQFF. The chain is built from TRBV28 and TRBJ2-5; D is ambiguous. The J call is uncertain, as TRBJ2-1 better fits the DNA end. CDR1 and CDR2 (germline): MDHEN, SYDVKM. The CDR3 has 15 amino acids.

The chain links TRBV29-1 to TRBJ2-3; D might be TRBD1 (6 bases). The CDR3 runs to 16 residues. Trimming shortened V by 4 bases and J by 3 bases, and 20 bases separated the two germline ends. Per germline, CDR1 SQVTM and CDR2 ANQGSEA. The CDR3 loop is CSVGGLRQGLTDTQYF. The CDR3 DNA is TGCAGCGTTGGAGGTTTGAGGCAGGGGTTGACAGATACGCAGTATTTT.

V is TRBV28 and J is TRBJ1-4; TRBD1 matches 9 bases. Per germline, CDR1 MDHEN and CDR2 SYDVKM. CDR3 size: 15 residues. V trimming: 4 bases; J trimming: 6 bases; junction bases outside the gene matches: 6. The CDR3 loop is CASSSTGTGYEKLFF. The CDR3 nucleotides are TGTGCCAGCAGTTCCACCGGGACAGGGTATGAAAAACTGTTTTTT.

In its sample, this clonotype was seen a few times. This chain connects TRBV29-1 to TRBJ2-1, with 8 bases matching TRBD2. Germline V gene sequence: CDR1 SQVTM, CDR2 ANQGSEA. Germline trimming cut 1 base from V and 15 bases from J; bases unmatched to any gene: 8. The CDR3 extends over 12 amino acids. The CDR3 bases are TGCAGCGTTGAAGTTACAGGGACTAGGCCGTTCTTC. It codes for CSVEVTGTRPFF.

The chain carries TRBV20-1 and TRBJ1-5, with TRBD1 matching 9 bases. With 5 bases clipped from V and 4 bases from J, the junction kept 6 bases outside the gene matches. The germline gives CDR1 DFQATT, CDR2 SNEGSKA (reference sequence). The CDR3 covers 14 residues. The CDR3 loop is CSARTGEWNQPQHF. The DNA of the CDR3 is TGCAGTGCTCGGACAGGGGAGTGGAATCAGCCCCAGCATTTT.

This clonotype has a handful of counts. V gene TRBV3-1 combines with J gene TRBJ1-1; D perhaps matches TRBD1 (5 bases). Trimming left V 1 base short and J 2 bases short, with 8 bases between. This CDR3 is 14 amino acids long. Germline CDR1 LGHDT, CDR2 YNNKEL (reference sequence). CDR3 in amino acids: CASSQVGPNTEAFF. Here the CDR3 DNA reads TGTGCCAGCAGCCAAGTGGGGCCCAACACTGAAGCTTTCTTT.

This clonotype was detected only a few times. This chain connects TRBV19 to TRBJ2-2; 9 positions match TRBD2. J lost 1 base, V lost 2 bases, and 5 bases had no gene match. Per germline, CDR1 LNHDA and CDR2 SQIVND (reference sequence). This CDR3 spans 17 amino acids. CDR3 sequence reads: CASSILAGRVNTGELFF. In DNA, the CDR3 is TGTGCCAGTAGTATACTAGCGGGAAGGGTGAACACCGGGGAGCTGTTTTTT.

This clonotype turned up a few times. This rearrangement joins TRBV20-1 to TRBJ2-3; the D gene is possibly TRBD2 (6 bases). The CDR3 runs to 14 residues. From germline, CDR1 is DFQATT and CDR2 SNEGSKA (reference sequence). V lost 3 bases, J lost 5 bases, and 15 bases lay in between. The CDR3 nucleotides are TGCAGTGCTAGTCGGAGTCGAGCGGGAGATACGCAGTATTTT. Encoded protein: CSASRSRAGDTQYF.

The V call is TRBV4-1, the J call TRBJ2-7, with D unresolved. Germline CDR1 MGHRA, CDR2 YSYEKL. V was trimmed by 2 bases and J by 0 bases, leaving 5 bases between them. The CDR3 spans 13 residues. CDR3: CASSQIGSYEQYF. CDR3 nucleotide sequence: TGCGCCAGCAGCCAAATAGGCTCCTACGAGCAGTACTTC.

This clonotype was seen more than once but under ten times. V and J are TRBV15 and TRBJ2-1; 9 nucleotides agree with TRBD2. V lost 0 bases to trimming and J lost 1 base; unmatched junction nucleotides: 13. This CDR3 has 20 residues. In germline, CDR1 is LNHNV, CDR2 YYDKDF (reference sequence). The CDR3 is CATSRDRAETSGASYNEQFF. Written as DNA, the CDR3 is TGTGCCACCAGCAGAGATCGGGCGGAGACTAGCGGAGCGTCCTACAATGAGCAGTTCTTC. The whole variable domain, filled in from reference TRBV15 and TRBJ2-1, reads DAMVIQNPRYQVTQFGKPVTLSCSQTLNHNVMYWYQQKSSQAPKLLFHYYDKDFNNEADTPDNFQSRRPNTSFCFLDIRSPGLGDTAMYLCATSRDRAETSGASYNEQFFGPGTRLTVL.